Below, 6 T cell receptor beta chains from the same sample are listed, as sequenced in a study of T cells after yellow fever vaccination (dated by TCRdb to about 2019). Sample treatment or condition, as interpreted from the label and publication: live attenuated yellow fever vaccine strain. Libraries were built with 5' RACE. This sample was sequenced with an Illumina HiSeq 2500. TCRdb applied fastp at Q25 and MiXCR to the public reads, then kept only in-frame beta chains. Identical CDR3 protein sequences are pooled into one entry, listed with their most common genes and DNA. This sample holds around 530,000 distinct CDR3 sequences; about a sixth were observed only once. The top ten hold 17% of the sample. Material: PBMCs, obtained 5 to 6 days after the first yellow fever vaccination. Every receptor here comes from a man aged 18 to 29 who received the YFV17D yellow fever vaccine.

The chain recombines TRBV15 with TRBJ2-2; either TRBD1 or TRBD2 may supply D (6 bases each). Germline V gene data show CDR1 as LNHNV and CDR2 as YYDKDF (reference sequence). The CDR3 runs 14 residues. The V and J ends lost 4 bases and 7 bases respectively, with 13 bases between them. The CDR3 sequence is CATSKPGGGGELFF. DNA for the CDR3: TGTGCCACCAGCAAACCTGGAGGGGGCGGGGAGCTGTTTTTT.

The chain uses TRBV6-2 or TRBV6-3 and TRBJ2-1; TRBD2 matches 7 bases. V shed 7 bases, J shed 2 bases, and the junction held 5 bases outside the gene matches. CDR1 and CDR2 (germline): MNHEY, SVGEGT. The CDR3 sequence is 14 residues long. The CDR3 sequence: CASKSGEPYNEQFF. CDR3 nucleotide sequence: TGTGCCAGCAAGAGCGGGGAACCCTACAATGAGCAGTTCTTC.

The chain is built from TRBV9 and TRBJ2-1; no definite D call. Germline V gene lookup returns CDR1 SGDLS and CDR2 YYNGEE. The ends were cut back, 4 bases at V and 6 bases at J, with 11 bases in the middle. This CDR3 is 13 amino acids long. The CDR3 here is CASSRGLLNEQFF. The CDR3 nucleotides read TGTGCCAGCAGCCGCGGTCTCCTCAATGAGCAGTTCTTC. Variable domain in full (rest from reference TRBV9 and TRBJ2-1): DSGVTQTPKHLITATGQRVTLRCSPRSGDLSVYWYQQSLDQGLQFLIQYYNGEERAKGNILERFSAQQFPDLHSELNLSSLELGDSALYFCASSRGLLNEQFFGPGTRLTVL.

This clonotype has only a few counts. The rearrangement uses TRBV12-3 or TRBV12-4 and TRBJ1-6; a possible D gene is TRBD1 (5 bases). V was trimmed by 7 bases and J by 9 bases, leaving 16 bases between them. This CDR3 is built from 14 residues. Here the CDR3 DNA reads TGTGCCAGCACTATGCCAGGGTTTAGTTCACCCCTCCACTTT. Translating gives CASTMPGFSSPLHF.

The chain carries TRBV29-1 and TRBJ2-1, with 7 bases matching TRBD2. The CDR3 length is 13 residues. Germline V gene sequence: CDR1 SQVTM, CDR2 ANQGSEA. J lost 6 bases, V lost 3 bases, and 5 bases had no gene match. CDR3 sequence reads: CSVDKGLFNEQFF. The CDR3 region has the DNA TGCAGCGTTGACAAGGGACTATTCAATGAGCAGTTCTTC.

This clonotype was detected a few times. The V call is TRBV5-1, the J call TRBJ2-7; the D gene is possibly TRBD1 (6 bases). Trimming took off 4 bases at V and 3 bases at J, with 14 bases between the two ends. Looked up from germline, CDR1 is SGHRS and CDR2 is YFSETQ. The length of the CDR3 is 14 residues. CDR3 sequence (DNA): TGCGCCAGCAGCACAGGACAGCCGGGCTACGAGCAGTACGTC. Encoded protein: CASSTGQPGYEQYV.